These 13 T cell receptor beta chains came from one sample sequenced in a study of shared clonotypes between healthy human individuals. Some clones are missing from TCRdb's copy, which holds only in-frame ones; the method was immunoSEQ multiplex PCR. The sample yields about 450,000 clones, around 80% seen once. Specimen: PBMCs. These receptors were collected from a woman aged 40 to 50 in good health. Some clones in this sample may be carry-over from other donors' samples.

V usage is TRBV5-1 and J usage is TRBJ2-1; 7 nucleotides line up with TRBD2. Per the germline V gene, CDR1 is SGHRS and CDR2 is YFSETQ. V shed 4 bases, J shed 7 bases, and the junction held 14 bases outside the gene matches. The CDR3 loop spans 16 amino acids. The CDR3 region is CASSQQAGFARNEQFF. CDR3 sequence (DNA): TGCGCCAGCAGCCAACAAGCGGGATTTGCCAGAAATGAGCAGTTCTTC. The variable domain in full, with the rest retrieved from reference TRBV5-1 and TRBJ2-1, is KAGVTQTPRYLIKTRGQQVTLSCSPISGHRSVSWYQQTPGQGLQFLFEYFSETQRNKGNFPGRFSGRQFSNSRSEMNVSTLELGDSALYLCASSQQAGFARNEQFFGPGTRLTVL.

The chain employs TRBV11-2 and TRBJ1-1, with D unclear. This CDR3 is 13 amino acids long. Germline CDR1 is SGHAT and CDR2 is FQNNGV. V lost 2 bases to trimming and J lost 3 bases, with 7 bases between them. The CDR3 here is CASSLISDTEAFF. In nucleotides, the CDR3 is TGTGCCAGCAGCTTAATCAGCGACACTGAAGCTTTCTTT.

The chain has TRBV7-2 and TRBJ1-5, with TRBD1 matching 7 bases. The CDR3 spans 13 residues. Per germline, CDR1 SGHTA and CDR2 FQGNSA. V gave up 5 bases and J gave up 6 bases; unmatched junction bases: 4. CDR3 amino acids: CASSPEGAQPQHF. For the CDR3, the DNA is TGTGCCAGCAGCCCAGAGGGGGCTCAGCCCCAGCATTTT.

This clone was seen only a few times. The same CDR3 also results from other DNA sequences found in this sample. The CDR3 coding sequence is TGTGCCAGCAGCCTAGCGGGTTCCTACAATGAGCAGTTCTTC. Translation: CASSLAGSYNEQFF. The genes are TRBV11-2 and TRBJ2-1, with 8 bases matching TRBD2. The CDR3 is made up of 14 amino acids. Trimming cost V 5 bases and J 1 base; bases outside gene matches: 1. The germline CDR1 and CDR2 sequences are SGHAT and FQNNGV.

The chain links TRBV6-1 to TRBJ2-3; tentative D call: TRBD2 (6 bases). The germline V and J ends were trimmed by 8 bases and 0 bases, with 9 bases remaining between them. There are 13 residues in the CDR3. Germline values: CDR1 MNHNS, CDR2 SASEGT. In nucleotides, the CDR3 is TGTGCCAGCTTGGAGGGTAGCACAGATACGCAGTATTTT. Protein sequence: CASLEGSTDTQYF.

As for this clone: In the same sample, other DNA sequences code for this CDR3. The J gene is TRBJ2-7, the V gene TRBV9, with TRBD2 identical over 11 bases. CDR1 is SGDLS, CDR2 YYNGEE, per germline. The junction had 3 bases not matched to a gene; V was cut back by 3 bases and J by 1 base. This CDR3 has 15 residues. The CDR3 DNA reads as TGTGCCAGCAGCGCCGGGACTAGCGGTTCCTACGAGCAGTACTTC. Translation: CASSAGTSGSYEQYF.

V is TRBV7-5 and J is TRBJ2-7; the table's D call, TRBD2, has no DNA check behind it. TRBV7-5 constitutes a pseudogene. The CDR3 length is 15 residues. DNA for the CDR3: TGTGCCAGAAGCGTAGGGCGGGAGAGCCCCTACGAGCAGTACTTC. Its translation is CARSVGRESPYEQYF.

The V gene is TRBV4-2, the J gene TRBJ2-4; TRBD2 is a possible D gene (5 bases). Trimming stripped 0 bases from V and 2 bases from J, with 8 bases between. The CDR3 contains 15 residues. Germline V gives CDR1 LGHNA, CDR2 YNFKEQ. The CDR3 protein is CASSQDTGTKNIQYF. The CDR3 DNA is TGTGCCAGCAGCCAAGACACGGGGACCAAAAACATTCAGTACTTC.

The V and J genes are TRBV5-4 and TRBJ2-5, with 7 bases lining up with TRBD1. The CDR3 is made up of 14 amino acids. Germline trimming cut 3 bases from V and 1 base from J; bases unmatched to any gene: 3. The V gene's germline CDR1 is SGHNT and CDR2 YYREEE (reference sequence). The CDR3: CASSSGQVQETQYF. The CDR3 DNA reads TGTGCCAGCAGCTCCGGACAGGTCCAAGAGACCCAGTACTTC.

The rearrangement joins TRBV7-8 to TRBJ2-1, with D tentatively TRBD2 (6 bases). Germline-derived CDR1 and CDR2 are SGHVS and FQNEAQ. V lost 1 base and J 0 bases, leaving 7 bases between the germline ends. This CDR3 spans 15 amino acids. The CDR3 bases are TGTGCCAGCAGCTTAGACGGGAGCTCCTACAATGAGCAGTTCTTC. Amino acids: CASSLDGSSYNEQFF.

The J gene is TRBJ2-7, the V gene TRBV7-2; 7 nucleotides agree with TRBD1. This CDR3 comprises 15 residues. V was pared by 2 bases and J by 4 bases, with 8 bases of the junction left unmatched. Germline V CDR1 and CDR2: SGHTA, FQGNSA. The CDR3 nucleotides are TGTGCCAGCAGCTTAATTCCGGGGACAGAGTACGAGCAGTACTTC. This translates into CASSLIPGTEYEQYF.

The chain recombines TRBV28 with TRBJ1-1; tentative D call: TRBD1 (6 bases). From germline, CDR1 is MDHEN and CDR2 SYDVKM. V was clipped by 2 bases and J by 4 bases, with 14 bases between them. The CDR3 is made up of 15 amino acids. CDR3 bases: TGTGCCAGCAGTTTACGGGGGGCAATGGCCACTGAAGCTTTCTTT. Amino acid sequence: CASSLRGAMATEAFF.

This clone was seen only once. The gene calls are TRBV28 and TRBJ1-2, with 7 bases lining up with TRBD1. CDR3 length equals 14 residues. Germline CDR1 MDHEN, CDR2 SYDVKM. Trimming took 9 bases from V and 2 from J; bases not matched to a gene: 9. The CDR3 protein is CASRDSTKNYGYTF. The CDR3 DNA follows: TGTGCCAGTCGGGACAGCACAAAAAACTATGGCTACACCTTC.